This T cell receptor (beta chain) was sequenced for a study of identical twins. From the 5' RACE reads, TCRdb called clonotypes with MiXCR, one entry per CDR3 protein. The sample includes 1.5 million to 2 million distinct CDR3 sequences, around 33% seen only once; the top ten take about 0.25%. CDR3 length: 14 residues. Trimming took off 4 bases at V and 0 bases at J, with 4 bases between the two ends. Germline V gene sequence: CDR1 ENHRY, CDR2 SYGVKD. Everyone who donated was a healthy Caucasian. General study points: The study found excess low generation probability among twin-shared out-of-frame alpha sequences.

Worth noting for this clonotype: Its cognate antigen is unknown.

The J gene is TRBJ1-6, the V gene TRBV10-3; unclear D gene. This receptor was identified in a newborn girl in good health. The sequenced sample consisted of cord blood. CDR3 loop: CAISGTSYNSPLHF. The CDR3 nucleotides read TGTGCCATCAGTGGTACCTCCTATAATTCACCCCTCCACTTT.